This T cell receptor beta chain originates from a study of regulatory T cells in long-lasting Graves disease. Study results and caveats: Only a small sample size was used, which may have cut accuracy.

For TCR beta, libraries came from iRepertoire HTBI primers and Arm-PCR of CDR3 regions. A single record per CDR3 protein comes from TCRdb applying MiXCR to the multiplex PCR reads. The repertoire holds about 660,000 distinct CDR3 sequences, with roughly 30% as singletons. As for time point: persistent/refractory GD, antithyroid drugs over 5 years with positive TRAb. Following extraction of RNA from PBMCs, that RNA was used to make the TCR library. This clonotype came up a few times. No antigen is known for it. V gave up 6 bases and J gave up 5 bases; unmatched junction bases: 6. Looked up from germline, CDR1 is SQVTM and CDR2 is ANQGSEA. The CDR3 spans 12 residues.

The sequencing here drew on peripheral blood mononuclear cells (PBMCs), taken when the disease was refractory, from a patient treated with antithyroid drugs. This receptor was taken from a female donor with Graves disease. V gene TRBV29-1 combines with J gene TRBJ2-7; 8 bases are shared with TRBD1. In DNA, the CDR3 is TGCAGCGTCGTGGACAGGGACAACGAGCAGTACTTC. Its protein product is CSVVDRDNEQYF.